Listed below are T cell receptor beta chains from one sample, sequenced in a study of siplizumab effects on memory and regulatory T cells. Some clones are missing from TCRdb's copy, which holds only in-frame ones; the method was immunoSEQ multiplex PCR. The sample holds tens of thousands of clones, roughly 90% seen once. Sequenced: naive CD8+ T cells sorted from blood. The receptor set was obtained from a human donor in good health. Each CDR3 is given with its conserved first and last residue. Size values are once, few and many counts, or a class for expanded clones, and some rows have none.

CDR3 protein	V gene	J gene	clone size
CASSELWTGTPDTQYF	TRBV6-1	TRBJ2-3	NA
CASSGQKLNYEQYF	TRBV18	TRBJ2-7	NA
CASSPTPQETQYF	TRBV7-8	TRBJ2-5	NA
CASSWGVDYGYTF	TRBV27	TRBJ1-2	NA
CASSPKTVAYEQYF	TRBV5-1	TRBJ2-7	NA
CASSLRGAGTEAFF	TRBV4-1	TRBJ1-1	once
CASSIEDRGYNEQYF	TRBV19	TRBJ2-7	NA
CASSGFPGNIETQYF	TRBV25-1	TRBJ2-5	NA
CASSLVLAVEYSEQYF	TRBV5-5	TRBJ2-7	NA
CASSFPTGDYGYTF	TRBV5-4	TRBJ1-2	NA
CAISESGTDPYQPQHF	TRBV10-3	TRBJ1-5	NA
CASSQDQGELYEQYF	TRBV4-1	TRBJ2-7	few
CASSLGAGGLMNTEAFF	TRBV7-6	TRBJ1-1	NA
CASSSPGTHNSPLHF	TRBV11-1	TRBJ1-6	few
CASSALTNEQFF	TRBV10-2	TRBJ2-1	NA
CASSDETVRGYTF	TRBV6-4	TRBJ1-2	NA
CASSHPTIQGLYEQYF	TRBV7-9	TRBJ2-7	once
CASSLLDRGGHYGYTF	TRBV5-6	TRBJ1-2	once
CASSIVDTQYF	TRBV19	TRBJ2-3	NA
CASSTRGNEQFF	TRBV19	TRBJ2-1	NA
CASSLSQGWQPQHF	TRBV27	TRBJ1-5	few
CASHDAGLAGTDTQYF	TRBV19	TRBJ2-3	NA
CASSFHGQTATNEKLFF	TRBV27	TRBJ1-4	NA
CASSSNLRDGCSNQPQHF	TRBV21-1	TRBJ1-5	NA